The present T cell receptor beta chain was sequenced within a study of blood T cell repertoires in COVID-19. For the study at large: The samples span acute and convalescent COVID-19 from the United States, Italy and Spain. From T cells, B-cell-depleted T cells, or PBMCs came the material, which was cDNA or gDNA.

In the authors' methods: Estimated nucleated cell counts came from reference gene primer amplification. Method: immunoSEQ multiplex PCR; TCRdb's copy keeps in-frame clones and lacks some. V and J calls and clone size are given by that table; D and trimming were obtained from the DNA. The sample includes roughly 300,000 clones, approximately 85% of them seen just once. Germline lookup yields CDR1 SGHTA and CDR2 FQGNSA. Trimming removed 2 bases from V and 4 bases from J, with 8 bases in between. The CDR3 extends over 13 amino acids. Sequencing used peripheral blood. V is TRBV7-2 and J is TRBJ1-2; D is ambiguous. This TCR was recovered from a human donor in a cohort sampled during active COVID-19. In DNA, the CDR3 is TGTGCCAGCAGCTTACAGGAGGGCTATGGCTACACCTTC. It specifies CASSLQEGYGYTF.